Below are 7 T cell receptor beta chains sequenced from a single sample in a study of T cells after posttransplantation cyclophosphamide. Measured with immunoSEQ multiplex PCR; TCRdb has only the in-frame clones, and not every one. The sample lists 6,500 to 8,000 clones, none appearing once, the ten largest making up about 24%. A marrow graft followed busulfan-fludarabine conditioning, with cyclophosphamide on days +3 and +4. The specimen was PBMCs, collected roughly 3 months after allogeneic stem cell transplant with posttransplant cyclophosphamide. These receptors were obtained from a female patient between 55 and 75 years old who received an allogeneic stem cell transplant from an unrelated donor, was CMV-positive, and had acute GVHD only. Among the T cells, some may be from the graft donor.

This clone was seen a few times. V usage is TRBV13 and J usage is TRBJ2-5; 7 bases line up with TRBD2. The CDR3 contains 14 residues. Germline trimming cut 5 bases from V and 5 bases from J; bases unmatched to any gene: 8. Per germline, CDR1 PRHDT and CDR2 FYEKMQ (reference sequence). The CDR3 bases are TGTGCCAGCAGCGCCCGCGGGGGTCGGGAGACCCAGTACTTC. It is translated as CASSARGGRETQYF.

This clone is judged medium-sized. The chain has TRBV7-2 and TRBJ2-7, with 8 bases matching TRBD1. After removal of 6 bases from V and 5 bases from J, the junction contained 12 bases not matched to a gene. The germline CDR1 and CDR2 sequences are SGHTA and FQGNSA. This CDR3 has 15 residues. The DNA of the CDR3 is TGTGCCAGCAGTTACAGACAGGGGACTCCCAACGAGCAGTACTTC. Protein: CASSYRQGTPNEQYF.

In its sample, this clone was seen many times. The rearrangement joins TRBV7-9 to TRBJ2-7; D gene unclear. The CDR3 extends over 15 amino acids. Trimming took 6 bases from V and 0 from J, leaving 15 bases between them. CDR1 and CDR2 (germline): SEHNR, FQNEAQ (reference sequence). In DNA, the CDR3 is TGTGCCAGCAGTCCGGTGGGCACCACCTCCTACGAGCAGTACTTC. It specifies CASSPVGTTSYEQYF.

This clone was counted at least ten times. The J gene is TRBJ2-7, the V gene TRBV18; the match to TRBD2 covers 11 bases. J was trimmed by 2 bases and V by 4 bases; bases with no gene match: 10. This CDR3 region has 17 residues. Germline CDR1 is KGHSH and CDR2 is LQKENI. The chain's CDR3 is CASSLVPGLAATYEQYF. The CDR3 coding sequence is TGTGCCAGCTCACTCGTCCCGGGACTAGCGGCTACCTACGAGCAGTACTTC.

The genes are TRBV5-1 and TRBJ2-5; 8 positions agree with TRBD2. Germline CDR1 and CDR2: SGHRS and YFSETQ. V lost 4 bases and J lost 2; bases outside the gene matches: 10. This CDR3 spans 16 amino acids. The CDR3 reads CASSPRTSRPQETQYF. The CDR3 DNA reads as TGCGCCAGCAGCCCTCGGACTAGCCGACCTCAAGAGACCCAGTACTTC.

This clone is labeled as medium-sized. This rearrangement joins TRBV5-5 to TRBJ1-4; D ambiguous. V lost 5 bases, J lost 8 bases, and 13 bases lay in between. Germline lookup yields CDR1 SGHKS and CDR2 YYEKEE (reference sequence). There are 13 residues in the CDR3. CDR3 sequence: CASSPGFTEKLFF. CDR3 bases: TGTGCCAGCAGTCCGGGTTTTACGGAAAAACTGTTTTTT.

This clone is termed medium-sized (0.01 to 0.1%). The genes are TRBV10-3 and TRBJ2-2; 8 nucleotides line up with TRBD1. V lost 3 bases and J lost 3; bases outside the gene matches: 3. Germline loops: CDR1 ENHRY, CDR2 SYGVKD. The CDR3 runs to 15 residues. The CDR3 DNA is TGTGCCATCAGTGACAGGGGGCGTGACACCGGGGAGCTGTTTTTT. Its protein product is CAISDRGRDTGELFF.